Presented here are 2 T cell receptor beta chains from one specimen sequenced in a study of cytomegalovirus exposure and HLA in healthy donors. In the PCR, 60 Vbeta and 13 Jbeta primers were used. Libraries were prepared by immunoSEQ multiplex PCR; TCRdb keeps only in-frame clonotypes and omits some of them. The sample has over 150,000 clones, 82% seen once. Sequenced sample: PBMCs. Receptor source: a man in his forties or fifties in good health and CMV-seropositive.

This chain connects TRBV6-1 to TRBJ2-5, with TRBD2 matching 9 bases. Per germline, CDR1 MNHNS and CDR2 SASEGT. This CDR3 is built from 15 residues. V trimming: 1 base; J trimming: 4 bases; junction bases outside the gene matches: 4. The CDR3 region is CASSEGLAGTETQYF. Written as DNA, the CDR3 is TGTGCCAGCAGTGAAGGTCTAGCGGGGACAGAGACCCAGTACTTC.

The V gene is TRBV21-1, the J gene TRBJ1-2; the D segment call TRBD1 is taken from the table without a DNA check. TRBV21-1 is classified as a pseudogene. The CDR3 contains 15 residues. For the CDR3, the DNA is TGTGCCAGCAGCTCACACCTCCAGGGGCTCTATGGCTACACCTTC. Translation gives CASSSHLQGLYGYTF.